This T cell receptor (beta chain) comes out of a study of graft-versus-host responses after intestinal transplantation. Study in general: Each recipient received anti-thymocyte globulin induction, then tacrolimus and steroids for approximately 3 years.

Plates contained approximately 200,000 CFSE-labeled responder cells and approximately 200,000 irradiated, violet-dye-labeled stimulator cells. Proliferating CFSE-low CD3+CD4+ and CD3+CD8+ responders were sorted post-reaction. Sequencing was performed with immunoSEQ multiplex PCR; in TCRdb, only in-frame clones are kept and a portion is missing. The repertoire holds more than 5,500 clones, with around 33% as singletons. The CDR3 runs to 15 residues. Trimming removed 6 bases from V and 3 bases from J; junction bases left unmatched: 5. Germline values: CDR1 LNHDA, CDR2 SQIVND (reference sequence). Specimen: alloreactive CD8+ T cells from a mixed lymphocyte reaction culture, collected before intestinal transplant. As for subset: CFSE-low proliferating T cells sorted from approximately 6-day pre-transplant mixed lymphocyte reaction (GvH or HvG direction). The receptor was isolated from a human patient who received an intestinal transplant. The chain couples TRBV19 to TRBJ2-1; TRBD2 matches at 10 bases. The DNA for the CDR3 is TGTGCCAGTAGCTCCGGGACTAGCGTCTACAATGAGCAGTTCTTC. The encoded protein is CASSSGTSVYNEQFF.